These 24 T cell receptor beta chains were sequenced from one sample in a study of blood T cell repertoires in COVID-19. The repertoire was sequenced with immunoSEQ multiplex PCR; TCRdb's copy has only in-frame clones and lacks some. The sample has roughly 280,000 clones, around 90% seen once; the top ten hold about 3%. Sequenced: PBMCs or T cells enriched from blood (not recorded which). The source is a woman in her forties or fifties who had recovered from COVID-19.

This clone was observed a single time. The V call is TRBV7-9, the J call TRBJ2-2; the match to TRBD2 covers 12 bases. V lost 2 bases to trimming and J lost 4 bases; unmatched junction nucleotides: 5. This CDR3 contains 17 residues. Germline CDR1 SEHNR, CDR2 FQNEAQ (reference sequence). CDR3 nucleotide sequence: TGTGCCAGCAGCTTAACTAGCGGGAGGATCTTCACCGGGGAGCTGTTTTTT. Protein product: CASSLTSGRIFTGELFF.

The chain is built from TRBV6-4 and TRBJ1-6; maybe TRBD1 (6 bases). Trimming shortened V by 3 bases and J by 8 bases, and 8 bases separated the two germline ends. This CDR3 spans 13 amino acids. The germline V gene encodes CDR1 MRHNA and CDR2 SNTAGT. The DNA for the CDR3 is TGTGCCAGCAGTGAACAGGGAGATTCACCCCTCCACTTT. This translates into CASSEQGDSPLHF.

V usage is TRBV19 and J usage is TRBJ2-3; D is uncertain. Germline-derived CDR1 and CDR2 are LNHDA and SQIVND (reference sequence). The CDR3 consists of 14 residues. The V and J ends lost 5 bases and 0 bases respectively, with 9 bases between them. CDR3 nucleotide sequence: TGTGCCAGTAGTTTGAGCGTCAGCACAGATACGCAGTATTTT. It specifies CASSLSVSTDTQYF.

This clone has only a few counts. The CDR3, as DNA: TGTGCCAGCAGCTTCTCCGGGACTAGCGGGAGTAGAGGATACAATGAGCAGTTCTTC. It specifies CASSFSGTSGSRGYNEQFF. The chain carries TRBV11-2 and TRBJ2-1; 14 bases fit TRBD2. V lost 3 bases, J lost 4 bases, and 11 bases stayed unmatched. This CDR3 has 19 amino acids. The germline V gene encodes CDR1 SGHAT and CDR2 FQNNGV.

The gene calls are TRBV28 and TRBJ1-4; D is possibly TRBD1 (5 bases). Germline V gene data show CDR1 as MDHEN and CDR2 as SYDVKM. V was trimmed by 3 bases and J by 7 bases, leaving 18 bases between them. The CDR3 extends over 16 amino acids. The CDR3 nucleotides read TGTGCCAGCAGTTTCGGGAGGGGCGGTTTAGGTGAAAAACTGTTTTTT. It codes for CASSFGRGGLGEKLFF.

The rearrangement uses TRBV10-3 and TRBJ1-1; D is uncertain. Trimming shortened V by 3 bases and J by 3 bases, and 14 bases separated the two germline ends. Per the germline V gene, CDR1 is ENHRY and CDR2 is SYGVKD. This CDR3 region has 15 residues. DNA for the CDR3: TGTGCCATCAGTGAACCCGGGAGATCGGACACTGAAGCTTTCTTT. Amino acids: CAISEPGRSDTEAFF.

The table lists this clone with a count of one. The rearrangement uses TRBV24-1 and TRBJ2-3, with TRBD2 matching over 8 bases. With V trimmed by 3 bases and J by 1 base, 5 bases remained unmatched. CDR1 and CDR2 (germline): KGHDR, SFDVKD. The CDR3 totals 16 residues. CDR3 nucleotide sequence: TGTGCCACCAGTGATCCATCGACTAGCGGCACAGATACGCAGTATTTT. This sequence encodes CATSDPSTSGTDTQYF.

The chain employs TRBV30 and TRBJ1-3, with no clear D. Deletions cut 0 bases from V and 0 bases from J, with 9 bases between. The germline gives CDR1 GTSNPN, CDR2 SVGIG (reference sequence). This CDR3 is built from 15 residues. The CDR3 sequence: CAWSVRPYSGNTIYF. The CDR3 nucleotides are TGTGCCTGGAGTGTACGTCCCTACTCTGGAAACACCATATATTTT.

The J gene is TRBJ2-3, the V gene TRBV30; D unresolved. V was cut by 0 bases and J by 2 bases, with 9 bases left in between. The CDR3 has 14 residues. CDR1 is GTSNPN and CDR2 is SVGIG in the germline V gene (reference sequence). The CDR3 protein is CAWSVQKATDTQYF. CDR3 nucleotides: TGTGCCTGGAGTGTACAGAAAGCCACAGATACGCAGTATTTT.

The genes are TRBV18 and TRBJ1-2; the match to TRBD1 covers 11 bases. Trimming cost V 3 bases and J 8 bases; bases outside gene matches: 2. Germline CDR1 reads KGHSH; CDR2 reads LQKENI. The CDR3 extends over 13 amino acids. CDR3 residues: CASSPGTGGGYTF. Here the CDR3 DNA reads TGTGCCAGCTCACCCGGGACAGGGGGAGGCTACACCTTC.

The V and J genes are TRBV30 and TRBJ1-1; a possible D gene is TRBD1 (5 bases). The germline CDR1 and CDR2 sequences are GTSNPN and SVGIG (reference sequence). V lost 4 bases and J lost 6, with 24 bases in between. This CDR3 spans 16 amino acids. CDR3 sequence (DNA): TGTGCCTGGACCCTATGGGGCAGCCATTCGGAACCTGAAGCTTTCTTT. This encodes CAWTLWGSHSEPEAFF.

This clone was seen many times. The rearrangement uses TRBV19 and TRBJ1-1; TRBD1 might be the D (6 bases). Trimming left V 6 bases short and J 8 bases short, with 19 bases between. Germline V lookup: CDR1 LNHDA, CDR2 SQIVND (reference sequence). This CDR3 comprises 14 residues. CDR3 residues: CASRTGQSLREAFF. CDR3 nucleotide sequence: TGTGCCAGTAGAACCGGACAGTCCCTAAGGGAAGCTTTCTTT.

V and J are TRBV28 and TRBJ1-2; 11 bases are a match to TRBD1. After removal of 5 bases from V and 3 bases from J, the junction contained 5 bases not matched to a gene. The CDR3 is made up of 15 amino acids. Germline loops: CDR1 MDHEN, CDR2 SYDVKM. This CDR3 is CASSAPGQGDYGYTF. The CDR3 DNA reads TGTGCCAGCAGTGCTCCGGGACAGGGGGACTATGGCTACACCTTC.

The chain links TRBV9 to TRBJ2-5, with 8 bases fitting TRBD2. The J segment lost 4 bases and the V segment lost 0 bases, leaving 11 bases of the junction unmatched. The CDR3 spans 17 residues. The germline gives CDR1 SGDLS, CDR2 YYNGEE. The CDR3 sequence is CASSVGESGRSRETQYF. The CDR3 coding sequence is TGTGCCAGCAGCGTAGGGGAAAGCGGGAGATCGCGAGAGACCCAGTACTTC. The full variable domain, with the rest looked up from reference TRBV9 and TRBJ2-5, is DSGVTQTPKHLITATGQRVTLRCSPRSGDLSVYWYQQSLDQGLQFLIQYYNGEERAKGNILERFSAQQFPDLHSELNLSSLELGDSALYFCASSVGESGRSRETQYFGPGTRLLVL.

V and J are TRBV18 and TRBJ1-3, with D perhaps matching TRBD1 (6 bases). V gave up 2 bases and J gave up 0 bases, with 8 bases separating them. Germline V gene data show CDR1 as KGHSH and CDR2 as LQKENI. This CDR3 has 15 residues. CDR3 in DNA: TGTGCCAGCTCACCAGGACAGTCCTCTGGAAACACCATATATTTT. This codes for CASSPGQSSGNTIYF.

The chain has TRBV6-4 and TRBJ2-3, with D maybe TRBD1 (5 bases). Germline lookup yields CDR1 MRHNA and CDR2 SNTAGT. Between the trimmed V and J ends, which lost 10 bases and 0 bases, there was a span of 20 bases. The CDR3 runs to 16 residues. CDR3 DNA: TGTGCCATCCGGGTTAAGGGGCAAGTGAGCACAGATACGCAGTATTTT. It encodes CAIRVKGQVSTDTQYF.

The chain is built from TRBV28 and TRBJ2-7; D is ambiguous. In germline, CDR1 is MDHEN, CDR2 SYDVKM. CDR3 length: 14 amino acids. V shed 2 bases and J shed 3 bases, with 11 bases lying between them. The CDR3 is CASSLGGTGYEQYF. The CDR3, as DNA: TGTGCCAGCAGTTTAGGTGGTACGGGCTACGAGCAGTACTTC.

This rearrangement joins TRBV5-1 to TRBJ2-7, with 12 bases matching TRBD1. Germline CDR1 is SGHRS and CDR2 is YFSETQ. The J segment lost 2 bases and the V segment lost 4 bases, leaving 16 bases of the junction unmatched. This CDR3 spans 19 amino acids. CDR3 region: CASSEGTGGAGGVPYEQYF. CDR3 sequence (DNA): TGCGCCAGCAGCGAGGGGACAGGGGGCGCGGGAGGGGTCCCCTACGAGCAGTACTTC.

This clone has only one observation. CDR3 sequence reads: CASSFRAGGGTDTQYF. CDR3 nucleotides: TGTGCCAGCAGCTTCCGAGCGGGAGGTGGCACAGATACGCAGTATTTT. The J gene is TRBJ2-3, the V gene TRBV7-2; 9 bases map to TRBD2. J lost 1 base, V lost 3 bases, and 5 bases had no gene match. Germline V gene lookup returns CDR1 SGHTA and CDR2 FQGNSA. The CDR3 sequence is 16 residues long.

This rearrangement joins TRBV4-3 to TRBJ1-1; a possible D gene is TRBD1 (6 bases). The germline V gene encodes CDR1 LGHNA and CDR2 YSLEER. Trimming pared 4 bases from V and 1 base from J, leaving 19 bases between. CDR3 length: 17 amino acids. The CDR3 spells CASSLYPPPTGNTEAFF. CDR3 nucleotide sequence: TGCGCCAGCAGCCTTTACCCCCCCCCGACAGGGAACACTGAAGCTTTCTTT.

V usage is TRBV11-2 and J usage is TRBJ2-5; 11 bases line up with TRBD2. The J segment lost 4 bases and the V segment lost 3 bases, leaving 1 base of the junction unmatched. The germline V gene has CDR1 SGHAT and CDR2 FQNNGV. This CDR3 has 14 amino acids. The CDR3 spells CASSFSGRGETQYF. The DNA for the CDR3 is TGTGCCAGCAGCTTTAGCGGGAGGGGAGAGACCCAGTACTTC.

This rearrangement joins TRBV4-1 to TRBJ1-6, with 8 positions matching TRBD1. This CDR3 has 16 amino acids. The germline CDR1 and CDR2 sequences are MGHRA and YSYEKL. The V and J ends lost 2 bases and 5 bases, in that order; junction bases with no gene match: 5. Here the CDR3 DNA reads TGCGCCAGCAGCCAACAATCGGGACAGGATAATTCACCCCTCCACTTT. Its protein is CASSQQSGQDNSPLHF.

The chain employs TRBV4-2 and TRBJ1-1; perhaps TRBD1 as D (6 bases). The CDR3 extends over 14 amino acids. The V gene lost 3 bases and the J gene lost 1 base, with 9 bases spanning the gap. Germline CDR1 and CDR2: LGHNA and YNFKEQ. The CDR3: CASSHLDRNTEAFF. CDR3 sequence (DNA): TGTGCCAGCAGCCACTTGGACAGGAACACTGAAGCTTTCTTT.

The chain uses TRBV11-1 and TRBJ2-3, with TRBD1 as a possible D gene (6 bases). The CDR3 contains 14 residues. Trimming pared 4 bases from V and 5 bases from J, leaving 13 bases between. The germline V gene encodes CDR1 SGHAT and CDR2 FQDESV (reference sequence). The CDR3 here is CASSSRSRGDTQYF. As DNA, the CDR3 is TGTGCCAGCAGCTCCCGTAGCAGGGGAGATACGCAGTATTTT.